One and the same sample provided the 27 T cell receptor beta chains below, sequenced in a study of OX40 agonist ivuxolimab in advanced cancers. The protocol used for the library was the immunoSEQ multiplex PCR assay. This immuneACCESS table, as held by TCRdb, lists in-frame sequences with V and J called but not all clones. Of the missing ones, under half trace to an unresolved V gene in checked studies; the others have no known cause. The sample data list about 50,000 clones, and 82% of these were observed just once. Approximately 1.5% of the sample belongs to the ten largest clones. The material was CD4+ or CD8+ T cells sorted from blood, obtained in a trial of the OX40 agonist ivuxolimab. The source is an adult with an advanced solid tumor such as melanoma, head and neck, liver or kidney cancer.

The chain links TRBV5-1 to TRBJ2-7; 10 nucleotides line up with TRBD2. Germline CDR1 is SGHRS and CDR2 is YFSETQ. The CDR3 is 15 residues long. Trimming took 0 bases from V and 2 from J; bases not matched to a gene: 2. The CDR3 sequence is CASSLALAGAYEQYF. CDR3 nucleotides: TGCGCCAGCAGCTTGGCCCTAGCGGGGGCCTACGAGCAGTACTTC.

The V and J genes are TRBV19 and TRBJ2-1; no definite D call. The CDR3 consists of 13 residues. V was shortened by 4 bases and J by 10 bases, with 14 bases between the two germline ends. Germline lookup yields CDR1 LNHDA and CDR2 SQIVND (reference sequence). The CDR3 DNA reads as TGTGCCAGTAGTAGGTTAGGGCCGGGCGAGCAGTTCTTC. Translated: CASSRLGPGEQFF.

CDR3 nucleotide sequence: TGTGCCATCCGAAGGTCGAGCGATGAGCAGTTCTTC. Residues: CAIRRSSDEQFF. V gene TRBV10-3 combines with J gene TRBJ2-1; D is unresolved. Trimming cost V 8 bases and J 8 bases, with 13 bases left between them. CDR3 size: 12 residues. Germline CDR1 ENHRY, CDR2 SYGVKD.

J is TRBJ2-3 and V is TRBV2; D perhaps matches TRBD1 (5 bases). The length of the CDR3 is 13 residues. The germline V and J ends were trimmed by 7 bases and 8 bases, with 16 bases remaining between them. CDR1 is SNHLY and CDR2 is FYNNEI in the germline V gene. CDR3 bases: TGTGCCAGCACCGGTGGTTTGGGGCGTACGCAGTATTTT. Its protein is CASTGGLGRTQYF.

The table lists this clone with a count of one. The rearrangement uses TRBV18 and TRBJ1-1, with 7 positions matching TRBD1. V lost 3 bases to trimming and J lost 7 bases; unmatched junction nucleotides: 2. Germline V lookup: CDR1 KGHSH, CDR2 LQKENI. CDR3 size: 12 residues. This CDR3 reads CASSPRTGEAFF. The CDR3 region has the DNA TGTGCCAGCTCACCGAGGACAGGTGAAGCTTTCTTT.

The CDR3 protein is CASSIAPSEKLFF. The CDR3 region has the DNA TGTGCCAGTAGTATAGCACCTAGTGAAAAACTGTTTTTT. V and J are TRBV19 and TRBJ1-4; D gene unclear. The ends were cut back, 1 base at V and 7 bases at J, with 7 bases in the middle. The V gene's germline CDR1 is LNHDA and CDR2 SQIVND (reference sequence). The CDR3 loop spans 13 amino acids.

This chain connects TRBV27 to TRBJ1-5, with D perhaps matching TRBD1 (6 bases). The CDR3 is 15 amino acids. The germline V gene has CDR1 MNHEY and CDR2 SMNVEV (reference sequence). Trimming left V 6 bases short and J 1 base short, with 13 bases between. Here the CDR3 reads CASRQGLISNQPQHF. The CDR3 DNA reads TGTGCCAGCAGACAGGGTCTTATAAGCAATCAGCCCCAGCATTTT.

The count of this clone is one. The rearrangement joins TRBV5-1 to TRBJ2-1; 12 bases fit TRBD2. CDR3 size: 15 residues. After removal of 0 bases from V and 7 bases from J, the junction contained 2 bases not matched to a gene. Germline V gene sequence: CDR1 SGHRS, CDR2 YFSETQ. CDR3 nucleotides: TGCGCCAGCAGCTTGGGGACTAGCGGGAAAAATGAGCAGTTCTTC. It codes for CASSLGTSGKNEQFF.

This clone was observed a handful of times. The chain recombines TRBV30 with TRBJ1-1, with a weak D call TRBD1 (6 bases). The CDR3 spans 13 residues. V lost 2 bases and J 5 bases, leaving 12 bases between the germline ends. Germline CDR1 is GTSNPN and CDR2 is SVGIG (reference sequence). The CDR3 loop reads CAWSRGGRTEAFF. The CDR3 region has the DNA TGTGCCTGGAGTAGAGGGGGGCGGACTGAAGCTTTCTTT. The full variable domain, rest sourced from reference TRBV30 and TRBJ1-1, is SQTIHQWPATLVQPVGSPLSLECTVEGTSNPNLYWYRQAAGRGLQLLFYSVGIGQISSEVPQNLSASRPQDRQFILSSKKLLLSDSGFYLCAWSRGGRTEAFFGQGTRLTVV.

The V and J genes are TRBV6-5 and TRBJ2-3; D unclear. Trimming shortened V by 4 bases and J by 1 base, and 6 bases separated the two germline ends. The CDR3 is 13 amino acids. Germline V gene data show CDR1 as MNHEY and CDR2 as SVGAGI. This chain's CDR3 is CASSWSGTDTQYF. The CDR3 DNA follows: TGTGCCAGCAGTTGGTCAGGCACAGATACGCAGTATTTT.

This chain joins TRBV5-5 and TRBJ2-1, with D possibly matching TRBD2 (6 bases). The CDR3 extends over 15 amino acids. CDR1 and CDR2 (germline): SGHKS, YYEKEE (reference sequence). V lost 5 bases and J 3 bases, leaving 15 bases between the germline ends. The DNA for the CDR3 is TGTGCCAGCAGAACGGGACTGGGCAACTACAATGAGCAGTTCTTC. This sequence encodes CASRTGLGNYNEQFF.

The chain carries TRBV6-5 and TRBJ2-7, with a tentative D call TRBD2 (5 bases). The length of the CDR3 is 12 residues. Trimming shortened V by 4 bases and J by 2 bases, and 6 bases separated the two germline ends. The germline V gene encodes CDR1 MNHEY and CDR2 SVGAGI. The CDR3 DNA is TGTGCCAGCAGTTCCGGGGCCTACGAGCAGTACTTC. Protein product: CASSSGAYEQYF.

J is TRBJ1-1 and V is TRBV30; the match to TRBD1 covers 7 bases. The CDR3 spans 18 residues. Trimming removed 0 bases from V and 3 bases from J; junction bases left unmatched: 16. The V gene's germline CDR1 is GTSNPN and CDR2 SVGIG (reference sequence). The CDR3 reads CAWSVYSGPTGRDTEAFF. CDR3 coding DNA: TGTGCCTGGAGTGTATATTCCGGGCCGACAGGGCGCGACACTGAAGCTTTCTTT.

Here the CDR3 DNA reads TGTGCCAGTAGTGTGGACGGGGGACGGGAAAAACTGTTTTTT. Amino acids: CASSVDGGREKLFF. The J gene is TRBJ1-4, the V gene TRBV19; perhaps TRBD1 as D (5 bases). Germline V CDR1 and CDR2: LNHDA, SQIVND (reference sequence). This CDR3 is 14 amino acids long. Deletions cut 5 bases from V and 8 bases from J, with 15 bases between.

The J gene is TRBJ2-3, the V gene TRBV5-8; TRBD1 matches 8 bases. V gave up 5 bases and J gave up 2 bases; unmatched junction bases: 10. The germline V gene encodes CDR1 SGHTS and CDR2 YDEGEE. The CDR3 sequence is 16 residues long. CDR3 residues: CASSKTGALATDTQYF. The CDR3 DNA follows: TGTGCCAGCAGTAAGACAGGGGCCCTCGCCACAGATACGCAGTATTTT. Complete variable domain (other parts from reference TRBV5-8 and TRBJ2-3): EAGVTQSPTHLIKTRGQQATLRCSPISGHTSVYWYQQALGLGLQFLLWYDEGEERNRGNFPPRFSGRQFPNYSSELNVNALELEDSALYLCASSKTGALATDTQYFGPGTRLTVL.

V usage is TRBV5-1 and J usage is TRBJ2-3, with 9 nucleotides matching TRBD2. V trimming: 1 base; J trimming: 2 bases; junction bases outside the gene matches: 5. This CDR3 has 16 amino acids. Germline V gene lookup returns CDR1 SGHRS and CDR2 YFSETQ. The CDR3 DNA sequence: TGCGCCAGCAGCTTGAATGCGGGGGGGACCACAGATACGCAGTATTTT. Protein product: CASSLNAGGTTDTQYF.

V usage is TRBV30 and J usage is TRBJ2-2; D unresolved. Germline V gene lookup returns CDR1 GTSNPN and CDR2 SVGIG (reference sequence). The CDR3 contains 13 residues. Deletions cut 0 bases from V and 5 bases from J, with 7 bases between. The CDR3 here is CAWSVSETGELFF. CDR3 DNA: TGTGCCTGGAGTGTATCAGAAACCGGGGAGCTGTTTTTT.

This clone appeared a few times. This chain connects TRBV5-1 to TRBJ1-2; D unclear. Germline V gene sequence: CDR1 SGHRS, CDR2 YFSETQ. Trimming took off 3 bases at V and 2 bases at J, with 8 bases between the two ends. The CDR3 is made up of 13 amino acids. Here the CDR3 reads CASSSSINYGYTF. CDR3 DNA: TGCGCCAGCAGCTCCTCGATCAACTATGGCTACACCTTC.

As concerns this clone: Other nucleotide sequences in the sample specify the same CDR3. The gene calls are TRBV6-6 and TRBJ2-7; a weak D match, TRBD1 (6 bases). Deletions cut 6 bases from V and 1 base from J, with 10 bases between. There are 13 residues in the CDR3. Germline CDR1 reads MNHNY; CDR2 reads SVGAGI (reference sequence). In nucleotides, the CDR3 is TGTGCCAGCAGACACAGGGATTCCTACGAGCAGTACTTC. Translation: CASRHRDSYEQYF.

The chain combines TRBV27 with TRBJ2-7; maybe TRBD2 (5 bases). The germline gives CDR1 MNHEY, CDR2 SMNVEV (reference sequence). The V and J ends lost 1 base and 3 bases respectively, with 10 bases between them. This CDR3 region has 14 residues. Here the CDR3 reads CASSLYGLDYEQYF. The CDR3 DNA sequence: TGTGCCAGCAGTTTATACGGACTCGACTACGAGCAGTACTTC.

This clone came up a few times. The rearrangement links TRBV6-5 to TRBJ1-6; TRBD1 is a possible D gene (5 bases). The V and J ends lost 2 bases and 10 bases respectively, with 12 bases between them. The CDR3 extends over 14 amino acids. CDR1 and CDR2 from the germline V gene are MNHEY and SVGAGI. CDR3 coding DNA: TGTGCCAGCAGTTACGTCAGGGAAAGATCACCCCTCCACTTT. Its protein product is CASSYVRERSPLHF.

This chain connects TRBV27 to TRBJ1-2, with 8 bases lining up with TRBD1. The CDR3 is 13 amino acids. Trimming at V came to 5 bases and at J to 7 bases, leaving 6 bases not matched to a gene. Germline V gene data show CDR1 as MNHEY and CDR2 as SMNVEV (reference sequence). CDR3 sequence reads: CASSPWTGRGYTF. The CDR3 DNA sequence: TGTGCCAGCAGTCCGTGGACAGGGCGTGGCTACACCTTC.

The gene calls are TRBV29-1 and TRBJ2-7; possible D gene TRBD2, 6 bases. V was cut by 3 bases and J by 3 bases, with 12 bases left in between. CDR3 size: 13 residues. Germline CDR1 SQVTM, CDR2 ANQGSEA. The CDR3 DNA is TGCAGCGTTGAGGCGGGATTCAACTACGAGCAGTACTTC. It codes for CSVEAGFNYEQYF.

This clone has only a few counts. The J gene is TRBJ2-5, the V gene TRBV7-9, with TRBD2 matching over 8 bases. The CDR3 extends over 16 amino acids. V lost 4 bases and J lost 2; bases outside the gene matches: 9. From germline, CDR1 is SEHNR and CDR2 FQNEAQ (reference sequence). CDR3 DNA sequence: TGTGCCAGCAGCTCATCCGGGACTAGGCGACAAGAGACCCAGTACTTC. This encodes CASSSSGTRRQETQYF.

This clone has only one observation. This sequence joins TRBV19 and TRBJ2-3; D is perhaps TRBD2 (6 bases). Germline lookup yields CDR1 LNHDA and CDR2 SQIVND (reference sequence). The V and J ends lost 9 bases and 4 bases respectively, with 23 bases between them. The CDR3 covers 16 residues. The CDR3 loop is CASNGTLIKSPDTQYF. CDR3 nucleotide sequence: TGTGCCAGCAACGGGACTCTAATCAAGTCCCCAGATACGCAGTATTTT.

The CDR3 region has the DNA TGCGCCAGCAGCCAGCTAGCGGGTTCCCAAGAGACCCAGTACTTC. Encoded protein: CASSQLAGSQETQYF. V and J are TRBV4-1 and TRBJ2-5, with 8 positions matching TRBD2. The CDR3 consists of 15 residues. Germline assignment: CDR1 MGHRA and CDR2 YSYEKL. Trimming at V came to 3 bases and at J to 1 base, leaving 4 bases not matched to a gene.

The chain uses TRBV15 and TRBJ2-1, with D unclear. The germline CDR1 and CDR2 sequences are LNHNV and YYDKDF (reference sequence). Trimming pared 0 bases from V and 7 bases from J, leaving 7 bases between. CDR3 size: 13 residues. DNA for the CDR3: TGTGCCACCAGCAGAGACTACCTGAATGAGCAGTTCTTC. Encoded protein: CATSRDYLNEQFF.